The next 13 T cell receptor beta chains were all read from a single sample in a study of spatial heterogeneity in lung cancer. Study conclusions and caveats: Higher tumor mutation counts went along with higher counts of expanded intratumoral alpha and beta TCRs.

The time point is: sample taken at primary tumor resection. TCRdb used MiXCR to reprocess the 5' RACE reads, holding one entry per CDR3 protein. This table holds 100,000 to 110,000 distinct CDR3 sequences, approximately 4.7% found once. No antigens are known for them. This specimen consisted of lung tumor tissue, obtained at surgery. The receptors were gathered from a male donor with early-stage non-small cell lung cancer.

This clonotype was seen ten or more times. V and J are TRBV4-1 and TRBJ2-3; the D gene could be TRBD1 or TRBD2 (6 bases each). The CDR3 totals 16 residues. V was shortened by 0 bases and J by 2 bases, with 12 bases between the two germline ends. The germline gives CDR1 MGHRA, CDR2 YSYEKL. CDR3 coding DNA: TGCGCCAGCAGCCAAGATTGGGGGGCACCCACAGATACGCAGTATTTT. This translates into CASSQDWGAPTDTQYF.

In this sample, this clonotype turned up many times. This chain joins TRBV5-1 and TRBJ1-2; D might be TRBD1 (6 bases). The CDR3 is 13 amino acids. From germline, CDR1 is SGHRS and CDR2 YFSETQ. Deletions cut 0 bases from V and 8 bases from J, with 11 bases between. The CDR3 sequence is CASSLEGGGGYTF. CDR3 coding DNA: TGCGCCAGCAGCTTGGAGGGGGGCGGCGGCTACACCTTC. Full variable domain (missing parts from reference TRBV5-1 and TRBJ1-2): KAGVTQTPRYLIKTRGQQVTLSCSPISGHRSVSWYQQTPGQGLQFLFEYFSETQRNKGNFPGRFSGRQFSNSRSEMNVSTLELGDSALYLCASSLEGGGGYTFGSGTRLTVV.

The rearrangement links TRBV20-1 to TRBJ2-7, with a tentative D call TRBD2 (10 bases). This CDR3 spans 17 amino acids. From germline, CDR1 is DFQATT and CDR2 SNEGSKA (reference sequence). The ends were cut back, 4 bases at V and 5 bases at J, with 27 bases in the middle. The CDR3 protein is CSANHDRGTSESHEQYF. The CDR3 DNA is TGCAGTGCTAACCACGACAGGGGGACTAGCGAATCTCACGAGCAGTACTTC.

This clonotype was detected ten times or more. The gene calls are TRBV28 and TRBJ2-5, with D perhaps TRBD2 (6 bases). V was clipped by 6 bases and J by 6 bases, with 20 bases between them. Germline V gene sequence: CDR1 MDHEN, CDR2 SYDVKM. This CDR3 has 15 residues. The CDR3 here is CASSQIKTAGKTQYF. CDR3 DNA: TGTGCCAGCAGCCAAATTAAGACTGCGGGGAAGACCCAGTACTTC. The full variable domain, in which reference TRBV28 and TRBJ2-5 provide the parts outside the CDR3, is DVKVTQSSRYLVKRTGEKVFLECVQDMDHENMFWYRQDPGLGLRLIYFSYDVKMKEKGDIPEGYSVSREKKERFSLILESASTNQTSMYLCASSQIKTAGKTQYFGPGTRLLVL.

This clonotype was seen repeatedly, ten times or more. CDR3 region: CAISSSYEQYF. The CDR3 DNA reads as TGTGCCATCAGTAGCTCCTACGAGCAGTACTTC. V usage is TRBV10-3 and J usage is TRBJ2-7; no definite D call. The germline CDR1 and CDR2 sequences are ENHRY and SYGVKD. The CDR3 totals 11 residues. The germline V and J ends were trimmed by 5 bases and 0 bases, with 2 bases remaining between them.

The rearrangement uses TRBV27 and TRBJ1-5; 7 positions match TRBD1. The CDR3 is made up of 16 amino acids. Germline CDR1 reads MNHEY; CDR2 reads SMNVEV (reference sequence). J gave up 5 bases and V 1 base, and 8 bases lay outside the gene matches. DNA of the CDR3: TGTGCCAGCAGTTTATGGGGCAGGGGGAAGGATCAGCCCCAGCATTTT. Protein: CASSLWGRGKDQPQHF.

This clonotype occurred many times. The V gene is TRBV5-1, the J gene TRBJ2-6; D ambiguous. CDR1 SGHRS and CDR2 YFSETQ come from the germline V gene. This CDR3 has 16 residues. With 4 bases removed from V and 4 bases from J, the gap between germline ends came to 15 bases. The CDR3 loop reads CASSRAPDPGANVLTF. The CDR3 DNA reads TGCGCCAGCAGCAGGGCACCCGATCCGGGGGCCAACGTCCTGACTTTC.

This clonotype occurred a few times. The chain employs TRBV5-6 and TRBJ1-6, with a possible D match to TRBD1 (5 bases). The CDR3 is made up of 15 amino acids. V was pared by 4 bases and J by 10 bases, with 18 bases between. Germline CDR1 and CDR2: SGHDT and YYEEEE. The CDR3 loop is CASSLISRDESPLHF. Written as DNA, the CDR3 is TGTGCCAGCAGCCTAATATCCAGGGACGAATCACCCCTCCACTTT.

This clonotype was seen ten or more times. The chain links TRBV13 to TRBJ1-1; 7 bases map to TRBD1. This CDR3 is 13 amino acids long. Losses at the gene ends were 3 bases for V and 8 bases for J; bases not matched to a gene: 6. Germline values: CDR1 PRHDT, CDR2 FYEKMQ (reference sequence). CDR3 nucleotide sequence: TGTGCCAGCAGCTTCGACAGGGAGGTAGAAGCTTTCTTT. It specifies CASSFDREVEAFF. The variable domain in full, completed from reference TRBV13 and TRBJ1-1, reads AAGVIQSPRHLIKEKRETATLKCYPIPRHDTVYWYQQGPGQDPQFLISFYEKMQSDKGSIPDRFSAQQFSDYHSELNMSSLELGDSALYFCASSFDREVEAFFGQGTRLTVV.

There are many counts of this clonotype. V gene TRBV2 combines with J gene TRBJ2-5; no clear D. The germline V gene encodes CDR1 SNHLY and CDR2 FYNNEI. This CDR3 spans 13 amino acids. Trimming shortened V by 7 bases and J by 7 bases, and 16 bases separated the two germline ends. In DNA form, the CDR3 reads TGTGCCAGCACCGTCCTGGTAAGAGGGACCCAGTACTTC. It specifies CASTVLVRGTQYF. Using reference TRBV2 and TRBJ2-5 for the parts outside the CDR3, the full variable domain is EPEVTQTPSHQVTQMGQEVILRCVPISNHLYFYWYRQILGQKVEFLVSFYNNEISEKSEIFDDQFSVERPDGSNFTLKIRSTKLEDSAMYFCASTVLVRGTQYFGPGTRLLVL.

V gene TRBV28 combines with J gene TRBJ1-5; the D is unclear. The CDR3 consists of 14 residues. Germline loops: CDR1 MDHEN, CDR2 SYDVKM. Deletions cut 3 bases from V and 2 bases from J, with 8 bases between. Here the CDR3 reads CASSFRVGNQPQHF. CDR3 DNA sequence: TGTGCCAGCAGTTTTAGGGTGGGCAATCAGCCCCAGCATTTT.

The V and J genes are TRBV20-1 and TRBJ2-1; no definite D call. The CDR3 totals 15 residues. The germline V gene has CDR1 DFQATT and CDR2 SNEGSKA (reference sequence). V was cut by 3 bases and J by 0 bases, with 12 bases left in between. The CDR3 reads CSARTPWSSYNEQFF. The CDR3 bases are TGCAGTGCTAGGACCCCTTGGAGCTCCTACAATGAGCAGTTCTTC.

This clonotype was observed at least ten times. The V call is TRBV10-3, the J call TRBJ2-3; no firm D call. The CDR3 extends over 12 amino acids. V lost 1 base, J lost 2 bases, and 1 base lay in between. The germline V gene has CDR1 ENHRY and CDR2 SYGVKD. The CDR3 DNA sequence: TGTGCCATCAGTGAGTTCACAGATACGCAGTATTTT. This gives the protein CAISEFTDTQYF.